One and the same sample provided the 23 T cell receptor beta chains below, sequenced in a study of lymphopenia after photon versus proton radiotherapy. Sequencing was performed with immunoSEQ multiplex PCR; in TCRdb, only in-frame clones are kept and a portion is missing. Of about 160,000 clones in the sample, about nine tenths were seen once. The sequences come from peripheral blood, collected from a patient treated with photon-based radiotherapy. Source of these receptors: a man in his fifties or sixties with gastric cancer.

This chain connects TRBV30 to TRBJ2-1; 8 bases are a match to TRBD2. J lost 5 bases, V lost 2 bases, and 5 bases had no gene match. CDR1 and CDR2 from the germline V gene are GTSNPN and SVGIG (reference sequence). The CDR3 is 14 residues long. The chain's CDR3 is CAWSHERENNEQFF. The CDR3 DNA reads as TGTGCCTGGAGTCACGAGCGGGAGAACAATGAGCAGTTCTTC.

This chain uses TRBV29-1 with TRBJ2-3, with 7 bases that match TRBD1. Unmatched junction bases numbered 8, after V lost 8 bases and J lost 0 bases. Germline V gives CDR1 SQVTM, CDR2 ANQGSEA. The CDR3 loop spans 14 amino acids. This CDR3 is CSTFGQASTDTQYF. As DNA, the CDR3 is TGCAGCACCTTCGGACAGGCTAGCACAGATACGCAGTATTTT.

Only one count was recorded for this clone. This rearrangement joins TRBV14 to TRBJ2-3, with D hard to call. In germline, CDR1 is SGHDN, CDR2 FVKESK. The CDR3 is made up of 12 amino acids. The V and J ends lost 4 bases and 8 bases respectively, with 10 bases between them. DNA of the CDR3: TGTGCCAGCAGCCTTTCCATGGGTACGCAGTATTTT. Protein: CASSLSMGTQYF.

This clone was observed a single time. This chain uses TRBV6-5 with TRBJ1-2, with D uncertain. CDR3 size: 15 residues. With 0 bases removed from V and 4 bases from J, the gap between germline ends came to 12 bases. Germline CDR1 reads MNHEY; CDR2 reads SVGAGI. Written as DNA, the CDR3 is TGTGCCAGCAGTTACTCGACCGGGAGGGCCTATGGCTACACCTTC. Amino acid sequence: CASSYSTGRAYGYTF.

V is TRBV6-6 and J is TRBJ2-7; D gene uncertain. The germline V gene has CDR1 MNHNY and CDR2 SVGAGI (reference sequence). The CDR3 extends over 14 amino acids. Trimming left V 0 bases short and J 1 base short, with 7 bases between. Here the CDR3 reads CASSYSDISYEQYF. The CDR3 nucleotides are TGTGCCAGCAGTTACTCGGATATATCCTACGAGCAGTACTTC.

V gene TRBV6-6 combines with J gene TRBJ2-7, with a tentative D call TRBD1 (5 bases). This CDR3 contains 15 residues. The germline CDR1 and CDR2 sequences are MNHNY and SVGAGI (reference sequence). The ends were cut back, 6 bases at V and 0 bases at J, with 15 bases in the middle. The CDR3 nucleotides read TGTGCCAGCAGCCGAGTTGACAGTAGCTCCTACGAGCAGTACTTC. This codes for CASSRVDSSSYEQYF.

This chain connects TRBV6-5 to TRBJ2-7; D gene uncertain. Germline CDR1 reads MNHEY; CDR2 reads SVGAGI. With 5 bases removed from V and 7 bases from J, the gap between germline ends came to 15 bases. CDR3 length equals 13 residues. The CDR3 nucleotides are TGTGCCAGCAGTCGGACCCAGCATCGGGAGCAGTACTTC. Protein product: CASSRTQHREQYF.

This clone was observed a single time. J is TRBJ2-7 and V is TRBV6-1; TRBD2 agrees at 12 bases. The CDR3 contains 14 residues. With 7 bases clipped from V and 3 bases from J, the junction kept 4 bases outside the gene matches. The V gene's germline CDR1 is MNHNS and CDR2 SASEGT. In nucleotides, the CDR3 is TGTGCCAGCATGTCGGGACTAGCGGGCTACGAGCAGTACTTC. Protein sequence: CASMSGLAGYEQYF.

The V and J genes are TRBV5-1 and TRBJ2-1; D gene unclear. With 2 bases removed from V and 1 base from J, the gap between germline ends came to 10 bases. The CDR3 is made up of 15 amino acids. Germline V gene lookup returns CDR1 SGHRS and CDR2 YFSETQ. CDR3 loop: CASSFTDPSYNEQFF. The CDR3 nucleotides are TGCGCCAGCAGCTTCACAGACCCATCCTACAATGAGCAGTTCTTC.

The chain employs TRBV18 and TRBJ2-1; weak D call: TRBD1 (5 bases). Trimming took 6 bases from V and 8 from J, leaving 17 bases between them. The CDR3 runs 14 residues. Germline-derived CDR1 and CDR2 are KGHSH and LQKENI. CDR3 residues: CASSPSLQDDEQFF. The CDR3 bases are TGTGCCAGCTCGCCTTCCCTACAGGACGATGAGCAGTTCTTC.

V and J are TRBV28 and TRBJ2-7; 7 nucleotides align to TRBD2. Losses at the gene ends were 2 bases for V and 1 base for J; bases not matched to a gene: 14. In germline, CDR1 is MDHEN, CDR2 SYDVKM. CDR3 length: 18 residues. The CDR3 DNA reads as TGTGCCAGCAGTTTAGGGGCGGGAGTAATGTCTGTATCCTACGAGCAGTACTTC. It is translated as CASSLGAGVMSVSYEQYF.

The V call is TRBV7-8, the J call TRBJ1-1; TRBD1 might be the D (5 bases). The CDR3 runs 13 residues. Trimming cost V 2 bases and J 3 bases, with 7 bases left between them. Germline V gives CDR1 SGHVS, CDR2 FQNEAQ. The CDR3 reads CASSLRQHTEAFF. CDR3 nucleotides: TGTGCCAGCAGCTTAAGACAGCACACTGAAGCTTTCTTT.

The J gene is TRBJ2-7, the V gene TRBV7-8; 12 nucleotides line up with TRBD2. CDR1 is SGHVS and CDR2 is FQNEAQ in the germline V gene. There are 16 residues in the CDR3. V shed 5 bases and J 3 bases; nucleotides not matched to a gene: 8. CDR3 sequence reads: CASSPRLAGEVYEQYF. The DNA of the CDR3 is TGTGCCAGCAGCCCGAGACTAGCGGGGGAAGTCTACGAGCAGTACTTC.

This sequence joins TRBV5-1 and TRBJ2-7; 10 nucleotides agree with TRBD1. V lost 2 bases and J lost 2; bases outside the gene matches: 16. Germline V gene lookup returns CDR1 SGHRS and CDR2 YFSETQ. The CDR3 totals 19 residues. The chain's CDR3 is CASSFSGTGVSGRPYEQYF. The DNA for the CDR3 is TGCGCCAGCAGCTTTTCCGGGACAGGGGTAAGCGGGAGACCCTACGAGCAGTACTTC.

The chain links TRBV2 to TRBJ2-3; D possibly corresponds to TRBD2 (5 bases). Between the trimmed V and J ends, which lost 5 bases and 1 base, there was a span of 10 bases. Germline V gene lookup returns CDR1 SNHLY and CDR2 FYNNEI. This CDR3 spans 14 amino acids. CDR3 in amino acids: CASSIRAGTDTQYF. The DNA for the CDR3 is TGTGCCAGCAGTATAAGAGCGGGCACAGATACGCAGTATTTT.

The rearrangement uses TRBV19 and TRBJ2-7; 8 bases agree with TRBD1. Germline loops: CDR1 LNHDA, CDR2 SQIVND (reference sequence). This CDR3 is built from 15 residues. V shed 5 bases, J shed 3 bases, and the junction held 9 bases outside the gene matches. The DNA for the CDR3 is TGTGCCAGTAGTTTCGGACAGGGAAGGATCTACGAGCAGTACTTC. Protein sequence: CASSFGQGRIYEQYF.

The gene calls are TRBV5-1 and TRBJ2-3; 11 bases are shared with TRBD2. This CDR3 is 15 amino acids long. J gave up 3 bases and V 6 bases, and 6 bases lay outside the gene matches. Germline V gives CDR1 SGHRS, CDR2 YFSETQ. For the CDR3, the DNA is TGCGCCAGCACCCCTAGCGGGAGGCCAACAGATACGCAGTATTTT. Translation: CASTPSGRPTDTQYF.

The CDR3 reads CASSLQGAGEQYF. The CDR3 nucleotides are TGTGCCAGCAGCTTACAGGGGGCGGGTGAGCAGTACTTC. The gene calls are TRBV11-2 and TRBJ2-7; TRBD1 aligns across 8 bases. Germline V CDR1 and CDR2: SGHAT, FQNNGV. The V gene end was trimmed by 2 bases and the J gene end by 7 bases; junction bases not matched to a gene: 4. This CDR3 contains 13 residues.

J is TRBJ2-7 and V is TRBV7-8; D is perhaps TRBD1 (6 bases). CDR1 and CDR2 from the germline V gene are SGHVS and FQNEAQ. The V and J ends lost 3 bases and 0 bases respectively, with 12 bases between them. This CDR3 has 15 amino acids. In nucleotides, the CDR3 is TGTGCCAGCAGCTTCAGGGGCGGCAGCTCCTACGAGCAGTACTTC. Translation gives CASSFRGGSSYEQYF.

This clone has more than one count but fewer than ten. The V gene is TRBV7-2, the J gene TRBJ2-3, with unresolved D. Per the germline V gene, CDR1 is SGHTA and CDR2 is FQGNSA. Trimming took off 1 base at V and 2 bases at J, with 7 bases between the two ends. The CDR3 is 14 residues long. CDR3 sequence reads: CASSLGRFTDTQYF. In DNA form, the CDR3 reads TGTGCCAGCAGCTTAGGTCGTTTCACAGATACGCAGTATTTT.

The chain links TRBV21-1 to TRBJ2-7; TRBD2, the D gene given by the table, was not confirmed from the DNA. TRBV21-1 is deemed a pseudogene. The CDR3 covers 15 residues. The CDR3 here is CASSKGGGRSYEQYF. CDR3 bases: TGTGCCAGCAGCAAAGGGGGAGGGAGATCCTACGAGCAGTACTTC.

This clone is a singleton in its sample. The rearrangement links TRBV28 to TRBJ2-1; no clear D gene. Germline V CDR1 and CDR2: MDHEN, SYDVKM. Trimming removed 4 bases from V and 5 bases from J, with 27 bases in between. This CDR3 comprises 19 residues. This CDR3 reads CASSSFFPVNQLDNNEQFF. CDR3 in DNA: TGTGCCAGCAGTTCCTTCTTTCCTGTCAACCAGCTCGATAACAATGAGCAGTTCTTC. The whole variable domain, remainder taken from reference TRBV28 and TRBJ2-1, is DVKVTQSSRYLVKRTGEKVFLECVQDMDHENMFWYRQDPGLGLRLIYFSYDVKMKEKGDIPEGYSVSREKKERFSLILESASTNQTSMYLCASSSFFPVNQLDNNEQFFGPGTRLTVL.

This chain links TRBV18 with TRBJ2-7; TRBD2 is a possible D gene (5 bases). This CDR3 spans 14 amino acids. V was clipped by 2 bases and J by 2 bases, with 10 bases between them. Germline assignment: CDR1 KGHSH and CDR2 LQKENI. The CDR3 region is CASSPRTEAYEQYF. The DNA of the CDR3 is TGTGCCAGCTCACCAAGGACGGAGGCCTACGAGCAGTACTTC.